This T cell receptor beta chain is drawn from a study of technical replicates of blood from a few donors. Produced via immunoSEQ multiplex PCR; TCRdb's table is partial and in-frame only. Among 70,000 or so clones listed, 91% were seen once. V dropped 1 base and J dropped 0 bases, with 7 bases sitting between them. Germline CDR1 SEHNR, CDR2 FQNEAQ (reference sequence). CDR3 length equals 15 residues. This chain uses TRBV7-9 with TRBJ1-3, with D unclear. The receptor comes from a human donor in good health. Some clones in this sample may be carry-over from other donors' samples. Sequencing used T cells isolated from PBMCs. CDR3 loop: CASSLEGSSGNTIYF. CDR3 DNA: TGTGCCAGCAGCTTAGAAGGGAGCTCTGGAAACACCATATATTTT.